The TCR beta chain described here comes from a study of blood T cell repertoires in COVID-19. Participant-given clinical history determined each cohort assignment. Exposed volunteers were people who met a COVID-19 case within 2 weeks before study entry. Produced via immunoSEQ multiplex PCR; TCRdb's table is partial and in-frame only. Of 140,000 or so clones in the sample, about four fifths were seen once. Material: PBMCs or T cells enriched from blood (not recorded which). The TCR was taken from a woman aged 18-29 years who had been exposed to COVID-19.

CDR3 amino acids: CSVPRTSGNTDTQYF. The CDR3 nucleotides read TGCAGCGTTCCCAGGACTAGCGGGAACACAGATACGCAGTATTTT. The V call is TRBV29-1, the J call TRBJ2-3; 12 bases are a match to TRBD2. CDR3 length: 15 residues. The V and J ends lost 5 bases and 2 bases, in that order; junction bases with no gene match: 5. Germline V gives CDR1 SQVTM, CDR2 ANQGSEA.